This T cell receptor beta chain emerged from a study of T cells after yellow fever vaccination. Trimming pared 4 bases from V and 4 bases from J, leaving 14 bases between. The CDR3 length is 16 residues. The germline V gene encodes CDR1 SGHVS and CDR2 FQNEAQ. Broader study findings: Shared CD4/CD8 clonotypes were a small share, likely from convergent recombination. When the response was secondary, it was weaker but reached its peak faster, day 5 versus 15. Post-booster repertoires contained most primary-vaccination clones again (96% CD4, about 90% CD8).

This clonotype turned up a few times. Its target is not known. It was through 5'RACE template switching that TCR cDNA was made, with a universal primer site and UMIs added. TCRdb re-called the 5' RACE reads with MiXCR, one entry per CDR3 protein. The sample records 620,000 or so distinct CDR3 sequences, 9% to 15% being singletons. This TCR came from a man under 40 who received the YFV17D yellow fever vaccine. The chain uses TRBV7-8 and TRBJ1-6, with D perhaps TRBD1 (6 bases). The sample consisted of PBMCs, taken on the day of the yellow fever booster vaccination. CDR3 protein: CASSSTRQGYNSPLHF. The CDR3, as DNA: TGTGCCAGCAGCTCTACTCGGCAGGGGTATAATTCACCCCTCCACTTT.